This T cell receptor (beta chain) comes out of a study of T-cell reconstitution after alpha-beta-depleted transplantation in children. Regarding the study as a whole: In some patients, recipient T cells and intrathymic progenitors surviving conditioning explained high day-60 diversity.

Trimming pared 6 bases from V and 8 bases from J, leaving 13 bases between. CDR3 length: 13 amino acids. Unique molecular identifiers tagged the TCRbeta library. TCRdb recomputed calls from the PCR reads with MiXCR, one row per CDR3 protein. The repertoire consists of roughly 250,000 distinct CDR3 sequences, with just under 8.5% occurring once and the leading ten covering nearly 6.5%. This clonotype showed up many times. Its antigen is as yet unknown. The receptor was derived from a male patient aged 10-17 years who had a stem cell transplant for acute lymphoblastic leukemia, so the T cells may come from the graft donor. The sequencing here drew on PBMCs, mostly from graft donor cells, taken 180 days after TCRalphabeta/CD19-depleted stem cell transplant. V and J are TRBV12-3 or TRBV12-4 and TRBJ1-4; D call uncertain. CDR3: CASSRPTLEKLFF. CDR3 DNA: TGTGCCAGCAGCAGACCGACCCTAGAAAAACTGTTTTTT.